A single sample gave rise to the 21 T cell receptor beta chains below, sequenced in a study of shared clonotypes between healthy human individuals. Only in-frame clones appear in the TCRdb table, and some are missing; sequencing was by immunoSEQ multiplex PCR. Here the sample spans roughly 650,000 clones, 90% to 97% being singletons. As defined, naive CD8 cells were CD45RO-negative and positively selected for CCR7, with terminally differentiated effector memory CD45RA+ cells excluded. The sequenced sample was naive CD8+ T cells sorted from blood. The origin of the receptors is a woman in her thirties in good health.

The CDR3 protein is CASSSGGQGVYEQYF. In DNA, the CDR3 is TGCGCCAGCAGCTCCGGAGGACAGGGGGTCTACGAGCAGTACTTC. J is TRBJ2-7 and V is TRBV5-1; 10 bases are a match to TRBD1. CDR3 length: 15 amino acids. The germline V gene encodes CDR1 SGHRS and CDR2 YFSETQ. V was clipped by 3 bases and J by 3 bases; unmatched bases: 6.

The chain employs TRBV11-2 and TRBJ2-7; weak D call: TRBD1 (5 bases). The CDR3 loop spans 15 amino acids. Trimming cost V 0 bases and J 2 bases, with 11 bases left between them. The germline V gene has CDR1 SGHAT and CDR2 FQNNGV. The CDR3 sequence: CASSLESGSPYEQYF. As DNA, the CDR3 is TGTGCCAGCAGCTTAGAGTCAGGGTCCCCCTACGAGCAGTACTTC.

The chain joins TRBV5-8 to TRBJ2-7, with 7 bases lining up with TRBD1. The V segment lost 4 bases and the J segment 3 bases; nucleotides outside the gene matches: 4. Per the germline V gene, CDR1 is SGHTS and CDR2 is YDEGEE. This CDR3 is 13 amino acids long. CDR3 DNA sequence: TGTGCCAGCAGCCGGCAGGGGGACTACGAGCAGTACTTC. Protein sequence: CASSRQGDYEQYF.

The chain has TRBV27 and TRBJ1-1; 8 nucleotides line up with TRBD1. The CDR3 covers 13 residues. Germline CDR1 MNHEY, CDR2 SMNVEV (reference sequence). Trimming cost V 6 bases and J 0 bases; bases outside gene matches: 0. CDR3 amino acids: CASRTGVNTEAFF. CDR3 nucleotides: TGTGCCAGCAGGACAGGGGTGAACACTGAAGCTTTCTTT.

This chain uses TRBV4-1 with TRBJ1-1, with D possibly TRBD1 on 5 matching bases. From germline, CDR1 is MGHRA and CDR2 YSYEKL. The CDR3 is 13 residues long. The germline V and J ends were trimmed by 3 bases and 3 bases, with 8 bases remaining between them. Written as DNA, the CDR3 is TGCGCCAGCAGCCACCGGGGGGACACTGAAGCTTTCTTT. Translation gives CASSHRGDTEAFF.

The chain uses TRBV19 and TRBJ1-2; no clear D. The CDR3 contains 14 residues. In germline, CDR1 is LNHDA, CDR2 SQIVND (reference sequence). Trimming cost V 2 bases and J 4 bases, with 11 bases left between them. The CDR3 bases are TGTGCCAGTAGTATATATTCTTGGGGCTATGGCTACACCTTC. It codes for CASSIYSWGYGYTF.

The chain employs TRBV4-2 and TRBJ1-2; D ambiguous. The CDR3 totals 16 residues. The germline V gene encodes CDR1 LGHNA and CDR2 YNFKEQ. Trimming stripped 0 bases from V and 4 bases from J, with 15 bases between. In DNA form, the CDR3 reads TGTGCCAGCAGCCAAGATGAGACACCCATAACCTATGGCTACACCTTC. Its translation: CASSQDETPITYGYTF.

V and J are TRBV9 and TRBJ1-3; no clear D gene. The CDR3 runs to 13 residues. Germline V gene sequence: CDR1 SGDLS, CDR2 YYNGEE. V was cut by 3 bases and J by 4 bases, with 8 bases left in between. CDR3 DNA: TGTGCCAGCAGCGCTAGCAGGGGAAACACCATATATTTT. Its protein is CASSASRGNTIYF.

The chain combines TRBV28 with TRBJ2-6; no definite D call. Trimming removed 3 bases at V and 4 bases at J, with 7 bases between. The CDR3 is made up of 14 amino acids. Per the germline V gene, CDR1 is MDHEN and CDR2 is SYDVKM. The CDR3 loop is CASSFWVGANVLTF. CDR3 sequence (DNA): TGTGCCAGCAGTTTTTGGGTCGGGGCCAACGTCCTGACTTTC.

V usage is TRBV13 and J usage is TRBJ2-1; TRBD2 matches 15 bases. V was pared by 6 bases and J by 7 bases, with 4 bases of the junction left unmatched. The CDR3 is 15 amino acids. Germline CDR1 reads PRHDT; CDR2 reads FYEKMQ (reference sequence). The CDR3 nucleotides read TGTGCCAGCAGACCCGGACTAGCGGGAGGGAATGAGCAGTTCTTC. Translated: CASRPGLAGGNEQFF.

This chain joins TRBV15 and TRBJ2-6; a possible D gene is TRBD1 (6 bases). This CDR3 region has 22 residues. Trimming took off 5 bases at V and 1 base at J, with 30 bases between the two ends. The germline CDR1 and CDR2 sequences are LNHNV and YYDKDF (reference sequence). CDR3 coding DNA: TGTGCCACCAGCGGGCGGATGGGGGCGGACACACCTGAATCTTCTGGGGCCAACGTCCTGACTTTC. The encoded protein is CATSGRMGADTPESSGANVLTF.

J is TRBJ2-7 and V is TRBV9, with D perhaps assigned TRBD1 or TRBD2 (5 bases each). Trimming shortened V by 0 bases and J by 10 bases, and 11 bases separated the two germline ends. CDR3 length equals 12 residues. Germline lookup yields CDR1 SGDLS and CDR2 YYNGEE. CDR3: CASSVDTGPQYF. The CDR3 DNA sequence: TGTGCCAGCAGCGTAGATACGGGACCTCAGTACTTC.

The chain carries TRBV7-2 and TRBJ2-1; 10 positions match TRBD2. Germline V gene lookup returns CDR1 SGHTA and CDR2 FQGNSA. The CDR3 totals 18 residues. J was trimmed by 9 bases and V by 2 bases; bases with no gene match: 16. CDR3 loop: CASSLLGLGSGRAGEQFF. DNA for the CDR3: TGTGCCAGCAGCTTATTGGGTTTGGGGAGCGGGAGGGCCGGTGAGCAGTTCTTC.

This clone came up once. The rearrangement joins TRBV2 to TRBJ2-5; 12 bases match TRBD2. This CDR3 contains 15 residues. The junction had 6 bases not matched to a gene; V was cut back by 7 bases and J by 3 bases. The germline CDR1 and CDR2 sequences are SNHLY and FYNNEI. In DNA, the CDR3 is TGTGCCAGCAAGGGGCTAGCGGGAGGGGAAGAGACCCAGTACTTC. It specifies CASKGLAGGEETQYF.

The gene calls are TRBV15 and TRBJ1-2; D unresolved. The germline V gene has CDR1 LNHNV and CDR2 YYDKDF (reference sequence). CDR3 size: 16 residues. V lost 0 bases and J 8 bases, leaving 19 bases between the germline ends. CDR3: CATSRDLGVLVQGYTF. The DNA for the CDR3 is TGTGCCACCAGCAGAGATCTTGGGGTGTTGGTTCAAGGCTACACCTTC.

The CDR3 protein is CASRSSGAAEQYF. The CDR3 coding sequence is TGTGCCAGCAGGAGTAGCGGGGCGGCCGAGCAGTACTTC. The rearrangement joins TRBV2 to TRBJ2-7; TRBD2 agrees at 8 bases. Germline lookup yields CDR1 SNHLY and CDR2 FYNNEI. V shed 6 bases, J shed 6 bases, and the junction held 7 bases outside the gene matches. The CDR3 consists of 13 residues.

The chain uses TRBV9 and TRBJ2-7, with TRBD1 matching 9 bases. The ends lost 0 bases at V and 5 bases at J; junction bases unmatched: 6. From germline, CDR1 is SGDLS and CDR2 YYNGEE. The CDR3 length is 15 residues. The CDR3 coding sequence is TGTGCCAGCAGCGTAGGTGGACAGGGGTTAAACGAGCAGTACTTC. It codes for CASSVGGQGLNEQYF.

CDR3 bases: TGTGCCACCAGCAGAGGCCGGATTCTTCATTCTAGCGGGGGCCGAGAGCAGTACTTC. Translated: CATSRGRILHSSGGREQYF. The V call is TRBV15, the J call TRBJ2-7; TRBD2 agrees at 10 bases. The junction had 19 bases not matched to a gene; V was cut back by 1 base and J by 7 bases. The CDR3 is made up of 19 amino acids. The germline V gene has CDR1 LNHNV and CDR2 YYDKDF (reference sequence).

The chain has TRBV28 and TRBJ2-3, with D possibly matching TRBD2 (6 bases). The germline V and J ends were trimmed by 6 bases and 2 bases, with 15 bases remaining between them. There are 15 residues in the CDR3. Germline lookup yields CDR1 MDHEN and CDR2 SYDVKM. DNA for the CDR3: TGTGCCAGCAGCTTGCCGGAGGGAAACACAGATACGCAGTATTTT. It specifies CASSLPEGNTDTQYF.

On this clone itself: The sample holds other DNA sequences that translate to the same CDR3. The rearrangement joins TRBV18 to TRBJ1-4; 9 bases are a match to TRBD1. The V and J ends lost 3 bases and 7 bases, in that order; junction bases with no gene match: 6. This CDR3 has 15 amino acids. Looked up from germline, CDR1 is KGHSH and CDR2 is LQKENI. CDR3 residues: CASSPPGQGGEKLFF. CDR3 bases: TGTGCCAGCTCACCTCCGGGACAGGGAGGTGAAAAACTGTTTTTT.

The DNA of the CDR3 is TGTGCCAGTAGTATAATGTTGCGGGGGTACAATGAGCAGTTCTTC. Residues: CASSIMLRGYNEQFF. This chain links TRBV19 with TRBJ2-1; 7 nucleotides match TRBD2. CDR3 length: 15 residues. With V trimmed by 2 bases and J by 4 bases, 5 bases remained unmatched. Germline values: CDR1 LNHDA, CDR2 SQIVND (reference sequence).